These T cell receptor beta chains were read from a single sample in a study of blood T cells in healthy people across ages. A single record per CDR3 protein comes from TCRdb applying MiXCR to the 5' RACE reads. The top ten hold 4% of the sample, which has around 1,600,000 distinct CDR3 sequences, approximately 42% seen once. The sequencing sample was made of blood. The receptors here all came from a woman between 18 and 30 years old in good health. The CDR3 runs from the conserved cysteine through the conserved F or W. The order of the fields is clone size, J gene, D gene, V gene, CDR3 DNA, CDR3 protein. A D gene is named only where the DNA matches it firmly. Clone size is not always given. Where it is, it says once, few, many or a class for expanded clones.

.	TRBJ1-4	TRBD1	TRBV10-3	TGTGCCATCAGTGGCCGGGACAGGGGAGGAAATGAAAAACTGTTTTTT	CAISGRDRGGNEKLFF
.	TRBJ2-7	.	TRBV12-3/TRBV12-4	TGTGCCAGCAGTACACTAGGGACCAATGAGCAGTACTTC	CASSTLGTNEQYF
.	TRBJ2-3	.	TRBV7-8	TGTGCCAGCAGCTTACAGGGCCCTCCGACCACAGATACGCAGTATTTT	CASSLQGPPTTDTQYF
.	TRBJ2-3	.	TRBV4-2	TGTGCCAGCAGCCAAACGGACAGAGCCACAGATGCGCAGTATTTT	CASSQTDRATDAQYF
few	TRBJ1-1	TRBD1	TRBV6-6	TGTGCCAGCAGTTACTACACGACAGGGCGTGCTGAAGCTTTCTTT	CASSYYTTGRAEAFF
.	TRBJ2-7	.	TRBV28	TGTGCCAGCAGTTTATCGGTAGTTCCCTACGAGCAGTACTTC	CASSLSVVPYEQYF
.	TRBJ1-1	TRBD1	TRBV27	TGTGCCAGCAGTATCACGACAGGGTCCGGAACTGAAGCTTTCTTT	CASSITTGSGTEAFF
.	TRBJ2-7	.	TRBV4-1	TGCGCCAAGACCGACCGATACTCCTACGAGCAGTACTTC	CAKTDRYSYEQYF
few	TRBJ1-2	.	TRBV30	TGTGCCTGGAGGATTCACTATGGCTACACCTTC	CAWRIHYGYTF
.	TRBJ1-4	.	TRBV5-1	TGCGCCAGCAGCTTGATGGGGGCCGGGGAAAAACTGTTTTTT	CASSLMGAGEKLFF
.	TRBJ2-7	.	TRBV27	TGTGCCAGCCAAGGGGGTAGCGAGCAGTACTTC	CASQGGSEQYF
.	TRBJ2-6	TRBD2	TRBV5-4	TGTGCCAGCAGCCGTGGACTAGCGGAGAGTTGGAGCGGGGCCAACGTCCTGACTTTC	CASSRGLAESWSGANVLTF
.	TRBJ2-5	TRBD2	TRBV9	TGTGCCAGCAGCCTTTGCGGGACTAGCGGTCAAGAGACCCAGTACTTC	CASSLCGTSGQETQYF
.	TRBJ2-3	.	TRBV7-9	TGTGCCAGCAGCCAGGGGTCATCGGGGGTCACAGATACGCAGTATTTT	CASSQGSSGVTDTQYF
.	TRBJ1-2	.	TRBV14	TGTGCCAGCAGCCGTCAGGGTTTGGAGGACTATGGCTACACCTTC	CASSRQGLEDYGYTF
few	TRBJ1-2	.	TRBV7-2	TGTGCCAGCACCCAGATCCTTGGGACGGTCTATGGCTACACCTTC	CASTQILGTVYGYTF
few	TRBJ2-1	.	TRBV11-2	TGTGCCAGCAGCCTTAGATTAGTGGGGGGGGACAGCTCCTACAATGAGCAGTTCTTC	CASSLRLVGGDSSYNEQFF
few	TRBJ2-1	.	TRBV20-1	TGCAGTGCTCCCTCCCGGCGGGAACCAACGGGCGATGAGCAGTTCTTC	CSAPSRREPTGDEQFF
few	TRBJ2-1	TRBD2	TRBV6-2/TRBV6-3	TGTGCCACCACCCTAGCGGGGGGGTACAATGAGCAGTTCTTC	CATTLAGGYNEQFF
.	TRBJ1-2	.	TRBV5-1	TGCGCCAGCAGCTTGGTGCAGGGAGGAATGTCGGGCTACACCTTC	CASSLVQGGMSGYTF
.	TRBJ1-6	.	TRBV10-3	TGTGCCATCAGTGAGGCTTGGCGCAGTTCGCTTAATTCACCCCTCCACTTT	CAISEAWRSSLNSPLHF
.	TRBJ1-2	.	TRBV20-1	TGCAGTGCTAGCCTGTCGGATGGCTACACCTTC	CSASLSDGYTF
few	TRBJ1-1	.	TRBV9	TGTGCCAGCAGCGTAGAGGTCGGCACTGAAGCTTTCTTT	CASSVEVGTEAFF
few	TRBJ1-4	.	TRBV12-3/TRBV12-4	TGTGCCAGCAGTTTTGTCCCTGGAGGTGAAAAACTGTTTTTT	CASSFVPGGEKLFF
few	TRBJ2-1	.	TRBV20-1	TGCAGTGTCCTACAAGAAACCTACAATGAGCAGTTCTTC	CSVLQETYNEQFF
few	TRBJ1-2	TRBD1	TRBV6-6	TGTGCCAGCAGGAACCAGGGGGGGGGCTACACCTTC	CASRNQGGGYTF
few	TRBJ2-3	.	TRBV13	TGTGCCAGCAGCTTAGGTGGGACTTGGACAGATACGCAGTATTTT	CASSLGGTWTDTQYF
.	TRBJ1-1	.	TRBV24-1	TGTGCCACCAGTGAAATCCGCGACCGGTCACCGGGAACGCGGGCGAACACTGAAGCTTTCTTT	CATSEIRDRSPGTRANTEAFF